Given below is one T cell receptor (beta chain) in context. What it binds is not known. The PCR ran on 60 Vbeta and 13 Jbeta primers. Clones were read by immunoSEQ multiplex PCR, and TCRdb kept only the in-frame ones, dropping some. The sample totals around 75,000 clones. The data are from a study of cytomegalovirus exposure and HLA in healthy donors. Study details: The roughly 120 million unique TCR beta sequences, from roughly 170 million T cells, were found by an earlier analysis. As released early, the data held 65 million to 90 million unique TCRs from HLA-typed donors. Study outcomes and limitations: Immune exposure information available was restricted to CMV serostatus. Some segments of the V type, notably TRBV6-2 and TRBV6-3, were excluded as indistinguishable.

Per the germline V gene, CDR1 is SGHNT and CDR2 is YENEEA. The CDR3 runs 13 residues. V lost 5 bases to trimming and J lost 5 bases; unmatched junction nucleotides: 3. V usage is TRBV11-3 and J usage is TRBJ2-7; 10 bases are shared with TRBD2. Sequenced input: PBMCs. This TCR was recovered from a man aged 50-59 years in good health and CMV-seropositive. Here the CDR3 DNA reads TGTGCCAGCAGCCTCGGGACTAGCGACGAGCAGTACTTC. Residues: CASSLGTSDEQYF.